This T cell receptor (beta chain) was recorded in a study of CD8+ T cells in alopecia areata. This sample's treatment: oral pan-JAK inhibitor, 5-10 mg twice daily. In alopecia areata patients, both lesional scalp punch biopsies and peripheral blood were collected. The authors extracted RNA and reverse transcribed it into cDNA as the sequencing template. Profiled with immunoSEQ multiplex PCR; TCRdb holds only in-frame clones, not every one. The data contain about 74,000 clones, 29% of them singletons. The table lists this clone with a few counts. What it recognizes is unknown. J gave up 5 bases and V 6 bases, and 10 bases lay outside the gene matches. Germline lookup yields CDR1 SGDLS and CDR2 YYNGEE. CDR3 size: 15 residues. Study results and limitations: Because of a solitary nonresponder, the connection of baseline CD8+ expansion to response stays uncertain. Higher clonality and more expanded CD8+ clones appeared in lesional than normal scalp.

The chain uses TRBV9 and TRBJ2-7; TRBD2 matches 11 bases. The starting material was CD8+ T cells sorted from blood, obtained at week 4, from a patient treated with tofacitinib. This TCR was recovered from a human donor with alopecia areata. CDR3 residues: CASTPLAGGTNEQYF. The CDR3 region has the DNA TGTGCCAGCACTCCCTTAGCGGGAGGGACCAACGAGCAGTACTTC.